These 24 T cell receptor beta chains came from one sample sequenced in a study of blood T cell repertoires in COVID-19. Profiled with immunoSEQ multiplex PCR; TCRdb holds only in-frame clones, not every one. The table includes tens of thousands of clones, about 88% detected once. Material: peripheral blood. The receptors shown here come from a woman aged 70-85 years in a cohort sampled during active COVID-19.

V gene TRBV7-2 combines with J gene TRBJ1-2; D is perhaps TRBD1 (6 bases). Trimming took off 1 base at V and 2 bases at J, with 8 bases between the two ends. The germline V gene encodes CDR1 SGHTA and CDR2 FQGNSA. This CDR3 comprises 14 residues. The chain's CDR3 is CASSLDTGNYGYTF. DNA for the CDR3: TGTGCCAGCAGCTTAGACACAGGGAACTATGGCTACACCTTC. The full variable domain, in which reference TRBV7-2 and TRBJ1-2 provide the parts outside the CDR3, is GAGVSQSPSNKVTEKGKDVELRCDPISGHTALYWYRQSLGQGLEFLIYFQGNSAPDKSGLPSDRFSAERTGGSVSTLTIQRTQQEDSAVYLCASSLDTGNYGYTFGSGTRLTVV.

This chain links TRBV28 with TRBJ2-3; 11 nucleotides line up with TRBD2. This CDR3 region has 15 residues. Losses at the gene ends were 6 bases for V and 8 bases for J; bases not matched to a gene: 10. Per the germline V gene, CDR1 is MDHEN and CDR2 is SYDVKM. CDR3 coding DNA: TGTGCCAGCAGACTTAGCCTAGCGGGAGGAGGTACGCAGTATTTT. Translated, it gives CASRLSLAGGGTQYF.

The rearrangement links TRBV27 to TRBJ2-7, with D tentatively TRBD1 (5 bases). Germline V gene lookup returns CDR1 MNHEY and CDR2 SMNVEV (reference sequence). V was clipped by 2 bases and J by 0 bases, with 8 bases between them. This CDR3 contains 14 residues. The chain's CDR3 is CASSLGASSYEQYF. DNA for the CDR3: TGTGCCAGCAGTTTAGGGGCTAGCTCCTACGAGCAGTACTTC.

The V gene is TRBV4-2, the J gene TRBJ1-2; D perhaps matches TRBD1 (5 bases). Looked up from germline, CDR1 is LGHNA and CDR2 is YNFKEQ. CDR3 length: 16 residues. V gave up 0 bases and J gave up 2 bases, with 13 bases separating them. The CDR3 DNA is TGTGCCAGCAGCCAAGATCTGGGGCAGAGGAACTATGGCTACACCTTC. Translation gives CASSQDLGQRNYGYTF.

On this clone itself: The same CDR3 arises from other DNA sequences in this sample as well. The chain recombines TRBV4-3 with TRBJ2-7; TRBD2 matches at 7 bases. In germline, CDR1 is LGHNA, CDR2 YSLEER. The CDR3 totals 16 residues. V shed 0 bases, J shed 0 bases, and the junction held 5 bases outside the gene matches. The CDR3 DNA reads as TGCGCCAGCAGCCAAGATCCGGGCGGGAGCTCCTACGAGCAGTACTTC. It yields the protein CASSQDPGGSSYEQYF.

The chain employs TRBV5-4 and TRBJ1-2; TRBD1 might be the D (6 bases). Between the trimmed V and J ends, which lost 4 bases and 1 base, there was a span of 8 bases. Germline V CDR1 and CDR2: SGHNT, YYREEE (reference sequence). The CDR3 runs 13 residues. The CDR3 here is CASSLQGNYGYTF. The CDR3 coding sequence is TGTGCCAGCAGCCTACAGGGTAACTATGGCTACACCTTC.

CDR3 in amino acids: CASSPLAGGISYEQYF. The CDR3, as DNA: TGTGCCAGCAGCCCGCTCGCGGGAGGAATTTCCTACGAGCAGTACTTC. The rearrangement joins TRBV3-1 (or the pseudogene TRBV3-2) to TRBJ2-7; 8 nucleotides line up with TRBD2. Germline V gene data show CDR1 as LGHDT and CDR2 as YNNKEL (reference sequence). V trimming: 4 bases; J trimming: 1 base; junction bases outside the gene matches: 9. This CDR3 contains 16 residues.

The rearrangement links TRBV25-1 to TRBJ1-6, with D uncertain. V lost 5 bases and J lost 0, with 5 bases in between. The germline gives CDR1 MGHDK, CDR2 SYGVNS. The CDR3 totals 14 residues. CDR3 bases: TGTGCCAGCAGTCCGAGCTCCTATAATTCACCCCTCCACTTT. It specifies CASSPSSYNSPLHF. The full variable domain, with the rest looked up from reference TRBV25-1 and TRBJ1-6, is EADIYQTPRYLVIGTGKKITLECSQTMGHDKMYWYQQDPGMELHLIHYSYGVNSTEKGDLSSESTVSRIRTEHFPLTLESARPSHTSQYLCASSPSSYNSPLHFGNGTRLTVT.

This clone occurred a few times. CDR3 sequence (DNA): TGTGCCAGTAGTACCGCGAGGACAGGGAGTGTGCCCCAGCATTTT. The encoded protein is CASSTARTGSVPQHF. The chain links TRBV19 to TRBJ1-5; 8 bases agree with TRBD1. The CDR3 has 15 amino acids. Germline V gives CDR1 LNHDA, CDR2 SQIVND (reference sequence). After removal of 4 bases from V and 9 bases from J, the junction contained 11 bases not matched to a gene.

The rearrangement uses TRBV7-9 and TRBJ2-1; TRBD1 agrees at 8 bases. Germline loops: CDR1 SEHNR, CDR2 FQNEAQ (reference sequence). The trim removed 1 base at V and 9 bases at J, leaving 8 bases unmatched. The CDR3 has 15 amino acids. CDR3 in amino acids: CASSLGQGASSEQFF. CDR3 in DNA: TGTGCCAGCAGCTTAGGGCAGGGGGCGAGTAGTGAGCAGTTCTTC.

This chain links TRBV7-2 with TRBJ2-1; 10 bases fit TRBD2. The germline gives CDR1 SGHTA, CDR2 FQGNSA. The V and J ends lost 1 base and 3 bases, in that order; junction bases with no gene match: 6. The CDR3 spans 17 residues. The CDR3 loop is CASSLDGTSAIYNEQFF. For the CDR3, the DNA is TGTGCCAGCAGCTTAGATGGGACTAGCGCTATCTACAATGAGCAGTTCTTC. Combining the CDR3 with reference TRBV7-2 and TRBJ2-1 gives the whole variable domain GAGVSQSPSNKVTEKGKDVELRCDPISGHTALYWYRQSLGQGLEFLIYFQGNSAPDKSGLPSDRFSAERTGGSVSTLTIQRTQQEDSAVYLCASSLDGTSAIYNEQFFGPGTRLTVL.

The gene calls are TRBV5-4 and TRBJ1-6; D possibly corresponds to TRBD1 (5 bases). Per the germline V gene, CDR1 is SGHNT and CDR2 is YYREEE (reference sequence). V lost 1 base and J lost 10, with 15 bases in between. This CDR3 has 15 amino acids. This CDR3 reads CASSLYQGASSPLHF. CDR3 sequence (DNA): TGTGCCAGCAGCTTGTATCAGGGTGCAAGCTCACCCCTCCACTTT.

J is TRBJ2-6 and V is TRBV27, with 7 nucleotides matching TRBD1. Germline values: CDR1 MNHEY, CDR2 SMNVEV (reference sequence). J gave up 2 bases and V 4 bases, and 5 bases lay outside the gene matches. This CDR3 has 16 amino acids. CDR3 sequence (DNA): TGTGCCAGCAGTTGGGGACAGCGGACTGGGGCCAACGTCCTGACTTTC. Translating gives CASSWGQRTGANVLTF. Filled out from reference TRBV27 and TRBJ2-6, the complete variable domain reads EAQVTQNPRYLITVTGKKLTVTCSQNMNHEYMSWYRQDPGLGLRQIYYSMNVEVTDKGDVPEGYKVSRKEKRNFPLILESPSPNQTSLYFCASSWGQRTGANVLTFGAGSRLTVL.

The J gene is TRBJ1-3, the V gene TRBV6-6; D gene ambiguous. Germline V gene data show CDR1 as MNHNY and CDR2 as SVGAGI (reference sequence). V gave up 2 bases and J gave up 0 bases, with 8 bases separating them. The CDR3 length is 15 residues. The CDR3 DNA sequence: TGTGCCAGCAGTTACGGTCAGGCCTCTGGAAACACCATATATTTT. This codes for CASSYGQASGNTIYF.

The chain is built from TRBV30 and TRBJ1-5; 7 bases are a match to TRBD1. Germline CDR1 is GTSNPN and CDR2 is SVGIG (reference sequence). The CDR3 length is 15 residues. V was clipped by 3 bases and J by 6 bases; unmatched bases: 11. The CDR3 region has the DNA TGTGCCTGGAGCCCGAAACAGGGGTTGGGTCAGCCCCAGCATTTT. It encodes CAWSPKQGLGQPQHF.

The chain has TRBV7-9 and TRBJ2-5; 13 bases agree with TRBD2. Trimming at V came to 5 bases and at J to 5 bases, leaving 5 bases not matched to a gene. The CDR3 spans 15 residues. Germline V gene sequence: CDR1 SEHNR, CDR2 FQNEAQ (reference sequence). The CDR3 reads CASSAGTSGTETQYF. The CDR3 DNA follows: TGTGCCAGCAGCGCCGGGACTAGCGGGACGGAGACCCAGTACTTC.

The chain has TRBV6-1 and TRBJ1-2, with unresolved D. Trimming shortened V by 0 bases and J by 6 bases, and 8 bases separated the two germline ends. This CDR3 is 13 amino acids long. The germline CDR1 and CDR2 sequences are MNHNS and SASEGT. The CDR3 DNA sequence: TGTGCCAGCAGTGAAGCTGGGAGAGATGGCTACACCTTC. This encodes CASSEAGRDGYTF.

This chain joins TRBV2 and TRBJ2-7; 8 bases map to TRBD1. Per germline, CDR1 SNHLY and CDR2 FYNNEI. Trimming cost V 8 bases and J 1 base; bases outside gene matches: 4. The CDR3 extends over 13 amino acids. The CDR3 nucleotides are TGTGCCAGCCGACGACAGGGGTCCTACGAGCAGTACTTC. Protein: CASRRQGSYEQYF.

The rearrangement uses TRBV6-5 and TRBJ2-1; 7 bases align to TRBD1. The CDR3 loop spans 12 amino acids. Germline-derived CDR1 and CDR2 are MNHEY and SVGAGI. V lost 10 bases to trimming and J lost 12 bases; unmatched junction nucleotides: 12. CDR3 DNA sequence: TGTGCCATTAAGACAGGGTCTGTGGTGCAGTTCTTC. Amino acid sequence: CAIKTGSVVQFF.

The chain recombines TRBV5-8 with TRBJ2-1, with 9 bases aligning to TRBD1. V lost 4 bases and J lost 10; bases outside the gene matches: 6. CDR3 length: 13 residues. Germline-derived CDR1 and CDR2 are SGHTS and YDEGEE. CDR3 sequence: CASSRDRAREQFF. CDR3 DNA: TGTGCCAGCAGCAGGGACAGGGCGAGGGAGCAGTTCTTC.

The chain combines TRBV28 with TRBJ1-5, with a possible D match to TRBD1 (5 bases). This CDR3 is built from 16 residues. The germline gives CDR1 MDHEN, CDR2 SYDVKM. The V end lost 4 bases, the J end lost 4 bases, and 17 bases lay between the germline ends. CDR3 in amino acids: CASSWLLGDGNQPQHF. DNA for the CDR3: TGTGCCAGCAGTTGGTTATTAGGGGATGGGAATCAGCCCCAGCATTTT.

The CDR3 sequence is CASTGGAKDTQYF. In DNA form, the CDR3 reads TGTGCCAGCACAGGGGGCGCAAAAGATACGCAGTATTTT. V and J are TRBV7-2 and TRBJ2-3; 8 bases agree with TRBD1. J was trimmed by 5 bases and V by 7 bases; bases with no gene match: 5. Germline CDR1 is SGHTA and CDR2 is FQGNSA. The CDR3 has 13 amino acids.

This rearrangement joins TRBV7-2 to TRBJ2-7; 8 bases align to TRBD2. Germline V lookup: CDR1 SGHTA, CDR2 FQGNSA. V shed 3 bases and J 0 bases; nucleotides not matched to a gene: 4. The CDR3 spans 15 residues. The CDR3: CASSLYSGNSYEQYF. DNA for the CDR3: TGTGCCAGCAGCTTGTATAGCGGGAACTCCTACGAGCAGTACTTC.

The chain couples TRBV29-1 to TRBJ2-5, with 7 bases matching TRBD2. Trimming at V came to 5 bases and at J to 1 base, leaving 7 bases not matched to a gene. CDR1 is SQVTM, CDR2 ANQGSEA, per germline. The CDR3 runs 14 residues. Written as DNA, the CDR3 is TGCAGCGTTTGGGTGTGGGGGGGCCAAGAGACCCAGTACTTC. Translated: CSVWVWGGQETQYF.